What follows describes a single T cell receptor beta chain. Its antigen remains unidentified. These data come from a study of T cell responses to AZD1222 COVID-19 vaccine. Turning to the study itself: Second doses at about 4 or about 12 weeks were pooled. Regarding the study as a whole: White British ancestry dominated among donors, who included more females, and clonal diversity was possibly underestimated. The reported proportion of spike-specific TCRs targeting unmutated variant regions was nearly half. Baseline antibody screening turned up just a handful of seropositive AZD1222 recipients.

The table came from immunoSEQ multiplex PCR; TCRdb's copy has only in-frame clones and leaves some out. The repertoire includes approximately 94,000 clones, about 85% of them detected once, and 1.8% sits in the top ten. The CDR3 loop spans 14 amino acids. The trim removed 4 bases at V and 3 bases at J, leaving 1 base unmatched. Per germline, CDR1 MGHRA and CDR2 YSYEKL. V usage is TRBV4-1 and J usage is TRBJ1-2, with TRBD1 matching 11 bases. The sequence was obtained from an adult in good health. The source material was peripheral blood, sampled on day 0 of AZD1222 vaccination. CDR3 sequence reads: CASSPGQGDYGYTF. In DNA form, the CDR3 reads TGCGCCAGCAGCCCGGGACAGGGGGACTATGGCTACACCTTC.